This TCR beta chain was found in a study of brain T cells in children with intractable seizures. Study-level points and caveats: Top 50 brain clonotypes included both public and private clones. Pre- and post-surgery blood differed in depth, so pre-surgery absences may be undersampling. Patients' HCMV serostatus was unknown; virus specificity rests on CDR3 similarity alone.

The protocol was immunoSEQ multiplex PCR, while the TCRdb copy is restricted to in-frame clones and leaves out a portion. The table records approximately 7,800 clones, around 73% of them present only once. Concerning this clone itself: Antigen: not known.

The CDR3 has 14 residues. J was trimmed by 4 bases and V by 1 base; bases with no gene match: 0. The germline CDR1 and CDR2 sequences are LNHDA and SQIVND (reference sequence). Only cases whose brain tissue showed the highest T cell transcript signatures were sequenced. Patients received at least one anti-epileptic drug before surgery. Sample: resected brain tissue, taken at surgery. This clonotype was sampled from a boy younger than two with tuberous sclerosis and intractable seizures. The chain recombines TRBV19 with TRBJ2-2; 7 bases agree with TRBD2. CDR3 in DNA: TGTGCCAGTAGTATAGCTAGCGGCACCGGGGAGCTGTTTTTT. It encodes CASSIASGTGELFF.